Below, one T cell receptor (beta chain) is given with its context. The antigen is unknown. This sample was taken from a study of CD4 T cells in relation to SARS-CoV-2 and coronaviruses. At the level of the study: Negative control cultures got HIV-1 Nef peptides or no peptide.

The table came from immunoSEQ multiplex PCR; TCRdb's copy has only in-frame clones and leaves some out. Of about 19,000 clones listed, around 80% are singletons. CDR3 length: 13 residues. Germline lookup yields CDR1 ENHRY and CDR2 SYGVKD. V was clipped by 11 bases and J by 4 bases, with 15 bases between them. General study findings and limits: In roughly 65% of donors, memory CD4+ clonotypes crossrecognized SARS-CoV-2 and at least one common cold coronavirus spike.

CD4+ T cells from unexposed donors were obtained before the COVID-19 pandemic (2011-2018). CD4+ T cells were isolated from the cells after more than 8 days of culture. The sample was CD4+ T cells from PBMCs, cultured in vitro. The sequence was obtained from a human donor in good health. The gene calls are TRBV10-3 and TRBJ1-3; maybe TRBD1 (5 bases). For the CDR3, the DNA is TGTGCCGCCCTAGGGACTCGCGGAAACACCATATATTTT. It encodes CAALGTRGNTIYF.